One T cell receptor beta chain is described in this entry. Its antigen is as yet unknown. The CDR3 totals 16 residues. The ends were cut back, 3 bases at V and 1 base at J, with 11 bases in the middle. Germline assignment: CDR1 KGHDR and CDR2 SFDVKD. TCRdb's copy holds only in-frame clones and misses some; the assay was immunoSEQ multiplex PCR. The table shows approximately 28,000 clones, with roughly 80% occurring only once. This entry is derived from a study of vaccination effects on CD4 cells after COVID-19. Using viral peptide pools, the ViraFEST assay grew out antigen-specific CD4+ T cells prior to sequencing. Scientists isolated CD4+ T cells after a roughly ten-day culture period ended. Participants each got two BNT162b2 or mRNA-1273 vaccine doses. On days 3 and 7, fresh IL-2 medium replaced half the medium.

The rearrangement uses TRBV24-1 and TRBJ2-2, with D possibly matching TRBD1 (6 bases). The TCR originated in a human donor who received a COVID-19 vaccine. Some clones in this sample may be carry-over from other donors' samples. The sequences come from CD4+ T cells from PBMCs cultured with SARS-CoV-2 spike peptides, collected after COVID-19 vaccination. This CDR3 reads CATSDSVRGNTGELFF. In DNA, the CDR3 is TGTGCCACCAGTGATAGTGTCAGGGGGAACACCGGGGAGCTGTTTTTT.